The 10 T cell receptor beta chains listed next were all sequenced from one sample in a study of blood T cell repertoires in COVID-19. TCRdb's table, derived via immunoSEQ multiplex PCR, lists solely in-frame clones and lacks some. The sample yields about 200,000 clones, roughly four fifths seen once. The sequencing input was PBMCs or T cells enriched from blood (not recorded which). Receptors were obtained from a man in his forties or fifties who had recovered from COVID-19.

The chain recombines TRBV29-1 with TRBJ2-7; D is ambiguous. The V end was cut by 4 bases, the J end by 5 bases, with 18 bases between. Germline CDR1 reads SQVTM; CDR2 reads ANQGSEA. CDR3 length equals 14 residues. The CDR3 DNA reads as TGCAGCGTTGCGGTATTGGCTAGTTACCACGAGCAGTACTTC. Protein sequence: CSVAVLASYHEQYF.

The genes are TRBV20-1 and TRBJ2-1, with D perhaps matching TRBD1 (6 bases). CDR3 length: 11 residues. V was shortened by 5 bases and J by 6 bases, with 8 bases between the two germline ends. CDR1 is DFQATT and CDR2 is SNEGSKA in the germline V gene (reference sequence). CDR3 bases: TGCAGTGCTCAGGGGTTCAATGAGCAGTTCTTC. This codes for CSAQGFNEQFF.

The chain employs TRBV18 and TRBJ1-1, with TRBD1 as a possible D gene (5 bases). V dropped 3 bases and J dropped 5 bases, with 10 bases sitting between them. The CDR3 has 13 amino acids. The V gene's germline CDR1 is KGHSH and CDR2 LQKENI. This CDR3 reads CASSPRGLTEAFF. CDR3 bases: TGTGCCAGCTCACCGCGGGGGTTGACTGAAGCTTTCTTT.

The J gene is TRBJ2-7, the V gene TRBV7-9, with D perhaps matching TRBD2 (6 bases). Germline V gene lookup returns CDR1 SEHNR and CDR2 FQNEAQ (reference sequence). V was cut by 6 bases and J by 3 bases, with 9 bases left in between. This CDR3 has 12 amino acids. The CDR3: CASSRGVYEQYF. For the CDR3, the DNA is TGTGCCAGCAGTCGCGGGGTCTACGAGCAGTACTTC.

The genes are TRBV7-2 and TRBJ1-2; D remains ambiguous. Germline V gene data show CDR1 as SGHTA and CDR2 as FQGNSA. The V end was cut by 1 base, the J end by 4 bases, with 10 bases between. This CDR3 spans 14 amino acids. The CDR3 DNA sequence: TGTGCCAGCAGCTTAGGGCGGATTTCCTATGGCTACACCTTC. Translating gives CASSLGRISYGYTF.

V usage is TRBV19 and J usage is TRBJ1-1; 7 bases fit TRBD1. V trimming: 9 bases; J trimming: 1 base; junction bases outside the gene matches: 5. This CDR3 is built from 13 residues. Germline values: CDR1 LNHDA, CDR2 SQIVND (reference sequence). CDR3 DNA: TGTGCCAGCTCGGGACAGCAGAACACTGAAGCTTTCTTT. Residues: CASSGQQNTEAFF.

This clone occurred a few times. Other DNA variants within this sample encode the same CDR3. This chain's CDR3 is CASSHGRGYEQYF. CDR3 nucleotides: TGCGCCAGCAGCCATGGGCGCGGGTACGAGCAGTACTTC. This chain joins TRBV4-3 and TRBJ2-7; D might be TRBD2 (5 bases). The ends were cut back, 3 bases at V and 4 bases at J, with 10 bases in the middle. The germline V gene encodes CDR1 LGHNA and CDR2 YSLEER. The CDR3 length is 13 residues.

The V call is TRBV5-4, the J call TRBJ2-5, with 13 bases lining up with TRBD2. Germline CDR1 reads SGHNT; CDR2 reads YYREEE (reference sequence). The junction had 9 bases not matched to a gene; V was cut back by 2 bases and J by 5 bases. The CDR3 is made up of 17 amino acids. The CDR3: CASSLATSGGARETQYF. The CDR3 DNA follows: TGTGCCAGCAGCTTAGCCACTAGCGGGGGGGCCAGGGAGACCCAGTACTTC.

This clone was seen only once. The chain has TRBV5-1 and TRBJ2-1; 9 nucleotides align to TRBD1. This CDR3 has 19 amino acids. Looked up from germline, CDR1 is SGHRS and CDR2 is YFSETQ. The J segment lost 6 bases and the V segment lost 2 bases, leaving 18 bases of the junction unmatched. Here the CDR3 reads CASSFPSSYRDRVGNEQFF. CDR3 bases: TGCGCCAGCAGCTTCCCGAGCTCATACCGGGACAGGGTGGGCAATGAGCAGTTCTTC.

The V and J genes are TRBV6-5 and TRBJ1-2; a possible D gene is TRBD1 (5 bases). Germline loops: CDR1 MNHEY, CDR2 SVGAGI. This CDR3 spans 14 amino acids. Deletions cut 6 bases from V and 0 bases from J, with 11 bases between. The CDR3 loop is CASRLSGANYGYTF. The CDR3 DNA reads TGTGCCAGCAGATTATCGGGGGCTAACTATGGCTACACCTTC.